This TCR beta chain was identified in a study of blood T cell repertoires in COVID-19. Clones were read by immunoSEQ multiplex PCR, and TCRdb kept only the in-frame ones, dropping some. The profile shows roughly 320,000 clones, about nine tenths of them singletons. Seattle patients were enrolled during active infection and followed longitudinally. The sequence derives from a woman under 40 with COVID-19, enrolled during active disease. The sample consisted of peripheral blood.

CDR3 in DNA: TGTGCCAGCAGTCCCCGGACAGGGGGTCGCAAAGAGACCCAGTACTTC. Translated, it gives CASSPRTGGRKETQYF. The rearrangement joins TRBV6-2 or TRBV6-3 to TRBJ2-5, with 10 bases lining up with TRBD1. The V segment lost 5 bases and the J segment 3 bases; nucleotides outside the gene matches: 9. The CDR3 contains 16 residues. The germline CDR1 and CDR2 sequences are MNHEY and SVGEGT.